A selection of T cell receptor beta chains follows, all from one sample in a study of blood T cells in healthy people across ages. Via MiXCR, TCRdb re-called the 5' RACE reads, giving one row per CDR3 protein. The repertoire holds 1.4 million to 1.5 million distinct CDR3 sequences, with about 40% as singletons. Sequencing was carried out using blood. The source of these receptors is a young woman in good health. Each CDR3 is given without its conserved first and last residue. Clone size is shown for a subset of rows, as once, few, many or a class of expanded clone.

>-|TRBJ2-5|TRBV28
ASCERETQY
>-|TRBJ1-1|TRBV20-1
SARPFPSEAF
>-|TRBJ2-1|TRBV9
ASSVAPGLAYNEQF
>-|TRBJ2-5|TRBV29-1
SVGTGEVSGRVY
>-|TRBJ2-2|TRBV5-1
ASFNENTGELF
>-|TRBJ1-4|TRBV5-1
ASSLASGTELF
>few|TRBJ1-5|TRBV10-3
ATQEGMPPNQPQH
>-|TRBJ2-2|TRBV3-1
ASSQDFGWASTGELF
>-|TRBJ2-3|TRBV4-1
ASSQVRGWSTDTQY
>-|TRBJ1-5|TRBV25-1
ASSDPTTGGDQPQH
>few|TRBJ2-1|TRBV6-5
ASRLAGTPYNEQF
>-|TRBJ1-2|TRBV20-1
SASVWTENLAGYT
>many|TRBJ2-3|TRBV2
ASGLAGTTDTQY
>-|TRBJ2-1|TRBV20-1
SARDIQGYSGQF
>-|TRBJ2-2|TRBV5-1
ASSWTDRGTGELF
>-|TRBJ2-7|TRBV27
ASSLLGGPHYEQY
>-|TRBJ1-2|TRBV12-3/TRBV12-4
ASSKGQMYGYT
>-|TRBJ2-3|TRBV11-2
ASSLGVGGSTDTQY
>-|TRBJ1-5|TRBV12-3/TRBV12-4
ASRRDSLGQPQH
>-|TRBJ1-2|TRBV29-1
CVQDREPGYT
>few|TRBJ1-2|TRBV21-1
ASSGQGACDYGYT
>few|TRBJ2-1|TRBV4-1
ASRDPGLASSHNEQF
>-|TRBJ2-2|TRBV6-1
ASSEGVAGAGELF
>-|TRBJ1-5|TRBV12-3/TRBV12-4
ASSTSGRNQPQH
>-|TRBJ2-3|TRBV3-1
ASSHSGVSTDTQY
>-|TRBJ2-1|TRBV7-9
ASSLWSVLAGLSRDEQF
>once|TRBJ1-1|TRBV30
AWTRDPNTEAF
>-|TRBJ2-7|TRBV7-6
ASSLSGSGGSYEQY
>few|TRBJ2-7|TRBV7-9
ASSLATGRGEQY
>few|TRBJ2-3|TRBV20-1
SPLAGANTYTQY
>-|TRBJ1-1|TRBV28
ASTLVGGLREAF
>-|TRBJ2-7|TRBV4-1
ASSQAGTSGRAGNEQY
>-|TRBJ2-1|TRBV5-1
ASSTLAGASGGNEQF
>few|TRBJ2-3|TRBV3-1
ASSQALMGFSTDTQY
>few|TRBJ1-2|TRBV6-5
ASSSLTGNYGYT
>-|TRBJ2-5|TRBV7-9
ASCAAGGETQY
>-|TRBJ2-7|TRBV6-2/TRBV6-3
ASSYKRTSGTYEQY
>few|TRBJ2-7|TRBV12-3/TRBV12-4
ASSLNSLGYEQY
>-|TRBJ2-7|TRBV9
TSSLRTGGSFSYEQY
>few|TRBJ2-7|TRBV20-1
SAGLAEQY
>-|TRBJ2-7|TRBV20-1
SANTPWREGQSADEQY
>-|TRBJ2-3|TRBV20-1
SATGDTTDTQY
>few|TRBJ2-7|TRBV3-1
ASSQGGPGGRSYEQY
>many|TRBJ2-5|TRBV7-9
ASSPDRTSLLQETQY
>-|TRBJ2-7|TRBV11-2
ASSVIGGDSYGQY
>many|TRBJ2-7|TRBV9
ASSVDGQGLYEQY
>few|TRBJ2-1|TRBV3-1
ASSQTLYNEQF
>few|TRBJ2-7|TRBV2
ASSAGQTGSYEQY
>-|TRBJ2-5|TRBV20-1
SASDNRQETQY
>-|TRBJ2-1|TRBV18
ASSPPMAGYNEQF
>-|TRBJ1-1|TRBV7-2
ASSVGAMNTEAF
>-|TRBJ2-1|TRBV7-6
ASSPQRSPYNEQF
>few|TRBJ1-5|TRBV27
ASKRTGGYQPQH
>-|TRBJ2-7|TRBV11-2
ASSFISGGNSYEQY
>once|-|TRBV20-1
SATQGNEQY
>once|TRBJ1-5|TRBV6-2/TRBV6-3
ASSYADSNQPQH
>-|TRBJ2-5|TRBV5-5
ASSMDRVGTQY
>-|TRBJ1-6|TRBV28
ASIADRKNSPLH